Each of the 23 T cell receptor beta chains below was sequenced from the same sample in a study of PD-1 blockade in classical Hodgkin lymphoma. Exposure to brentuximab vedotin varied, and each patient had relapsed following autologous stem cell transplantation. Assay used: immunoSEQ multiplex PCR; TCRdb lists only in-frame clones, some missing. This table has around 35,000 clones, 88% appearing once. Here the sequenced sample was peripheral blood mononuclear cells (PBMCs), taken before the second cycle of nivolumab. These receptors all stem from a human donor with classical Hodgkin lymphoma.

The V and J genes are TRBV5-1 and TRBJ2-5; no definite D call. This CDR3 is 12 amino acids long. V gave up 4 bases and J gave up 0 bases, with 4 bases separating them. Germline V CDR1 and CDR2: SGHRS, YFSETQ. The CDR3 nucleotides read TGCGCCAGCAGCGAGAACCAAGAGACCCAGTACTTC. This codes for CASSENQETQYF. The full variable domain, in which reference TRBV5-1 and TRBJ2-5 provide the parts outside the CDR3, is KAGVTQTPRYLIKTRGQQVTLSCSPISGHRSVSWYQQTPGQGLQFLFEYFSETQRNKGNFPGRFSGRQFSNSRSEMNVSTLELGDSALYLCASSENQETQYFGPGTRLLVL.

The chain carries TRBV6-4 and TRBJ2-1; 11 bases line up with TRBD1. This CDR3 is 17 amino acids long. V lost 4 bases, J lost 7 bases, and 12 bases stayed unmatched. Germline V lookup: CDR1 MRHNA, CDR2 SNTAGT. The CDR3 sequence is CASSGASGQGEVNEQFF. The CDR3 DNA follows: TGTGCCAGCAGTGGAGCCTCGGGACAGGGGGAGGTGAATGAGCAGTTCTTC.

The chain uses TRBV5-4 and TRBJ1-1, with a tentative D call TRBD1 (6 bases). Germline V gene sequence: CDR1 SGHNT, CDR2 YYREEE (reference sequence). The CDR3 loop spans 15 amino acids. V dropped 5 bases and J dropped 0 bases, with 14 bases sitting between them. CDR3 amino acids: CASSYTTGMNTEAFF. CDR3 DNA sequence: TGTGCCAGCAGTTATACGACAGGAATGAACACTGAAGCTTTCTTT.

The rearrangement uses TRBV5-1 and TRBJ2-7, with 12 positions matching TRBD2. The germline V gene has CDR1 SGHRS and CDR2 YFSETQ. This CDR3 region has 15 residues. V lost 0 bases and J lost 3; bases outside the gene matches: 1. As DNA, the CDR3 is TGCGCCAGCAGCTTGGGACTAGCGGGAGTCTACGAGCAGTACTTC. Amino acid sequence: CASSLGLAGVYEQYF.

This clone was observed a handful of times. The rearrangement joins TRBV19 to TRBJ1-5; D possibly corresponds to TRBD1 (6 bases). The CDR3 contains 15 residues. Germline V gene data show CDR1 as LNHDA and CDR2 as SQIVND (reference sequence). Trimming cost V 6 bases and J 6 bases, with 18 bases left between them. This CDR3 is CASSPFSGAPQPQHF. Here the CDR3 DNA reads TGTGCCAGTAGCCCGTTCTCAGGGGCCCCTCAGCCCCAGCATTTT.

V and J are TRBV5-1 and TRBJ1-1, with a possible D match to TRBD1 (5 bases). The CDR3 extends over 12 amino acids. Trimming took off 6 bases at V and 5 bases at J, with 11 bases between the two ends. Germline V gives CDR1 SGHRS, CDR2 YFSETQ. The CDR3 DNA sequence: TGCGCCAGCAAGGTGAGGGGTACTGAAGCTTTCTTT. Amino acids: CASKVRGTEAFF.

This rearrangement joins TRBV5-6 to TRBJ1-2, with D perhaps matching TRBD1 (6 bases). Trimming took 4 bases from V and 2 from J, leaving 15 bases between them. The CDR3 has 15 amino acids. The germline V gene encodes CDR1 SGHDT and CDR2 YYEEEE. As DNA, the CDR3 is TGTGCCAGCAGCCCATCACAAGGACAGAACTATGGCTACACCTTC. Encoded protein: CASSPSQGQNYGYTF.

The rearrangement links TRBV7-3 to TRBJ2-3, with D maybe TRBD2 (6 bases). Trimming removed 2 bases from V and 3 bases from J, with 12 bases in between. The CDR3 length is 15 residues. Germline V gene data show CDR1 as SGHTA and CDR2 as FQGTGA. In DNA form, the CDR3 reads TGTGCCAGCAGCTTACCGGCCGCGGGAACAGATACGCAGTATTTT. Its protein is CASSLPAAGTDTQYF.

The rearrangement uses TRBV27 and TRBJ1-1, with TRBD1 matching over 8 bases. The CDR3 totals 14 residues. Germline V gene sequence: CDR1 MNHEY, CDR2 SMNVEV (reference sequence). J gave up 4 bases and V 5 bases, and 6 bases lay outside the gene matches. As DNA, the CDR3 is TGTGCCAGCAGTCGAGACAGGGGAAGCACTGAAGCTTTCTTT. Amino acid sequence: CASSRDRGSTEAFF.

V and J are TRBV10-3 and TRBJ2-7; D is possibly TRBD1 or TRBD2 (6 bases each). The CDR3 loop spans 15 amino acids. CDR1 is ENHRY and CDR2 is SYGVKD in the germline V gene. With 8 bases removed from V and 2 bases from J, the gap between germline ends came to 19 bases. The CDR3 loop reads CAIAERRGATYEQYF. CDR3 DNA sequence: TGTGCCATCGCTGAAAGGAGGGGGGCGACCTACGAGCAGTACTTC.

The CDR3 nucleotides read TGTGCCAGCAGCCAATCAGCAGGCAATCAGCCCCAGCATTTT. It codes for CASSQSAGNQPQHF. V is TRBV6-5 and J is TRBJ1-5; D remains ambiguous. The length of the CDR3 is 14 residues. V lost 6 bases to trimming and J lost 2 bases, with 11 bases between them. Germline CDR1 reads MNHEY; CDR2 reads SVGAGI.

This chain links TRBV27 with TRBJ2-5, with 11 bases aligning to TRBD1. With V trimmed by 0 bases and J by 5 bases, 11 bases remained unmatched. Per germline, CDR1 MNHEY and CDR2 SMNVEV (reference sequence). The CDR3 covers 18 residues. DNA of the CDR3: TGTGCCAGCAGTTTATCGGCGCGGAGGACAGGGGGCTGGGAGACCCAGTACTTC. It encodes CASSLSARRTGGWETQYF.

The chain carries TRBV27 and TRBJ2-2, with no clear D. Trimming cost V 1 base and J 6 bases, with 9 bases left between them. The CDR3 has 14 amino acids. Germline V CDR1 and CDR2: MNHEY, SMNVEV (reference sequence). Written as DNA, the CDR3 is TGTGCCAGCAGTTTATTCCGGGCCTCCGGGGAGCTGTTTTTT. It codes for CASSLFRASGELFF.

This clone was observed once. The chain is built from TRBV15 and TRBJ1-2; TRBD1 might be the D (6 bases). Germline V lookup: CDR1 LNHNV, CDR2 YYDKDF (reference sequence). V lost 9 bases and J lost 7, with 12 bases in between. The CDR3 covers 11 residues. The CDR3 loop is CATKDSFGYTF. CDR3 DNA: TGTGCCACAAAGGACAGCTTTGGCTACACCTTC.

V and J are TRBV28 and TRBJ2-7; D not resolved. Germline assignment: CDR1 MDHEN and CDR2 SYDVKM. Trimming removed 5 bases from V and 5 bases from J, with 7 bases in between. CDR3 length: 11 amino acids. The CDR3 is CASSPTNEQYF. CDR3 DNA: TGTGCCAGCAGTCCCACTAACGAGCAGTACTTC.

The chain combines TRBV25-1 with TRBJ2-7; possibly TRBD1 for D (8 bases). The CDR3 spans 16 residues. Trimming pared 6 bases from V and 7 bases from J, leaving 25 bases between. Germline assignment: CDR1 MGHDK and CDR2 SYGVNS. DNA of the CDR3: TGTGCCAGCAGCTACTGGGGGGGCAGGGGGCAAGGAGAGCAGTACTTC. It specifies CASSYWGGRGQGEQYF.

The V and J genes are TRBV28 and TRBJ2-3; 8 bases map to TRBD1. The germline V gene has CDR1 MDHEN and CDR2 SYDVKM. V trimming: 8 bases; J trimming: 4 bases; junction bases outside the gene matches: 11. The CDR3 runs to 15 residues. CDR3 sequence reads: CASSSPGQAADTQYF. The DNA for the CDR3 is TGTGCCAGCTCCAGTCCGGGACAGGCGGCAGATACGCAGTATTTT.

V is TRBV5-1 and J is TRBJ2-5, with D perhaps TRBD1 (6 bases). The CDR3 consists of 14 residues. The germline V gene encodes CDR1 SGHRS and CDR2 YFSETQ. V lost 5 bases and J 3 bases, leaving 14 bases between the germline ends. CDR3 sequence reads: CASRPDSNEETQYF. As DNA, the CDR3 is TGCGCCAGCAGGCCGGACAGCAATGAAGAGACCCAGTACTTC.

The chain couples TRBV6-1 to TRBJ2-2, with a tentative D call TRBD1 (5 bases). V was cut by 7 bases and J by 8 bases, with 17 bases left in between. This CDR3 contains 14 residues. The germline CDR1 and CDR2 sequences are MNHNS and SASEGT. The CDR3 protein is CASISVRQSGELFF. The CDR3 DNA reads TGTGCCAGCATCTCGGTCCGACAGTCAGGGGAGCTGTTTTTT.

The rearrangement uses TRBV9 and TRBJ1-3; unclear D gene. Trimming cost V 3 bases and J 7 bases, with 23 bases left between them. This CDR3 has 17 residues. In germline, CDR1 is SGDLS, CDR2 YYNGEE. CDR3 bases: TGTGCCAGCAGCGCCCGCGACATTAGGGAGACGGGGAACACCATATATTTT. Translated: CASSARDIRETGNTIYF.

The chain links TRBV28 to TRBJ2-3; no reliable D call. Trimming removed 2 bases from V and 5 bases from J, with 17 bases in between. Germline CDR1 is MDHEN and CDR2 is SYDVKM. The CDR3 totals 16 residues. CDR3 sequence reads: CASSLKGLRVLDTQYF. The CDR3 DNA is TGTGCCAGCAGTTTAAAGGGCCTCCGAGTGTTAGATACGCAGTATTTT.

In DNA, the CDR3 is TGTGCCAGCAGGGCAGCTTGGGGCTTTAGGGAGCTGTTTTTT. Translation gives CASRAAWGFRELFF. This chain connects TRBV2 to TRBJ2-2; a weak D match, TRBD1 (5 bases). CDR3 length equals 14 residues. Germline loops: CDR1 SNHLY, CDR2 FYNNEI. Trimming took off 6 bases at V and 9 bases at J, with 17 bases between the two ends.

The gene calls are TRBV11-2 and TRBJ1-4; D gene ambiguous. The CDR3 is made up of 11 amino acids. V was shortened by 3 bases and J by 8 bases, with 4 bases between the two germline ends. Germline V gene data show CDR1 as SGHAT and CDR2 as FQNNGV. CDR3 bases: TGTGCCAGCAGCTTGGAGGAAAAACTGTTTTTT. Its protein is CASSLEEKLFF.